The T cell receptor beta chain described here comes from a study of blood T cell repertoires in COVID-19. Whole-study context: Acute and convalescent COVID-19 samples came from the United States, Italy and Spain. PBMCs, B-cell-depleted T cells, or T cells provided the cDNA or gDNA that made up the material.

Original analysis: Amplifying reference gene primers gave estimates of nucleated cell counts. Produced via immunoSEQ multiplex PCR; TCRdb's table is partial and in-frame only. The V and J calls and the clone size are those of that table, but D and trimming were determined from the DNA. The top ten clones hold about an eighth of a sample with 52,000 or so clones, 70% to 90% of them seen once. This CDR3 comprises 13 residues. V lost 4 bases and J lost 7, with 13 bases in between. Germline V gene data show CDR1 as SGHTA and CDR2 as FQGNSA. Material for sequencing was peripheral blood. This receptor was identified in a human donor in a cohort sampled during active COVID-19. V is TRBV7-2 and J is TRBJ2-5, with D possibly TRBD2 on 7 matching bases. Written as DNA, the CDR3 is TGTGCCAGCAGCTCCCCAGGGGAGGGGACCCAGTACTTC. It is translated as CASSSPGEGTQYF.